This entry features one T cell receptor (beta chain) sequence. How the authors handled the data: Amplification with reference gene primers provided the estimates of nucleated cell counts. Clones were sequenced by immunoSEQ multiplex PCR, and TCRdb holds only the in-frame ones, with some missing. The V and J calls and clone size come from that table; D and trimming were worked out from the DNA. The table has around 91,000 clones, around 85% seen once. The sample comes from a study of blood T cell repertoires in COVID-19. Study-wide background: Acute and convalescent COVID-19 specimens originated in the United States, Italy and Spain. The cDNA or gDNA used as material had been derived from T cells, B-cell-depleted T cells, or PBMCs.

The V end lost 3 bases, the J end lost 1 base, and 19 bases lay between the germline ends. The CDR3 has 17 residues. The germline V gene encodes CDR1 SGHDT and CDR2 YYEEEE. The chain uses TRBV5-6 and TRBJ1-1; no definite D call. Sequencing was performed on peripheral blood. The TCR sequence derives from a human donor in a cohort sampled during active COVID-19. In DNA, the CDR3 is TGTGCCAGCAGCTGGTTCACCCTCACCCCAGGGAACACTGAAGCTTTCTTT. Its translation: CASSWFTLTPGNTEAFF.